This is a list of T cell receptor beta chains from one sample in a study of blood T cells in healthy people across ages. MiXCR was run by TCRdb on the 5' RACE reads, yielding one entry per CDR3 protein. The sample has around 1,900,000 distinct CDR3 sequences, roughly two fifths seen once. The sequencing sample was made of blood. Every receptor here comes from a human donor in good health. CDR3s include the opening cysteine and the closing phenylalanine or tryptophan. Each record gives: clone size, J gene, V gene, CDR3 length, D gene, CDR3 protein, CDR3 DNA. D genes are given only for firm matches. Size is stated for part of the rows, as once, few or many counts, or as a class when the clone is expanded.

few	TRBJ2-5	TRBV4-2	17	.	CASSSRGSTPARGTQYF	TGTGCCAGCAGCTCAAGGGGGTCGACGCCAGCTAGGGGGACCCAGTACTTC
.	TRBJ2-1	TRBV27	15	TRBD1	CASSPRDRTYNEQFF	TGTGCCAGCAGCCCCCGGGACAGGACCTACAATGAGCAGTTCTTC
few	TRBJ1-2	TRBV28	14	.	CASSPGVINYGYTF	TGTGCCAGCAGTCCAGGCGTTATTAACTATGGCTACACCTTC
.	TRBJ2-7	TRBV5-1	14	.	CASSLVTSNHEQYF	TGCGCCAGCAGCTTGGTGACTAGTAACCACGAGCAGTACTTC
few	TRBJ2-7	TRBV5-1	20	TRBD1	CASSLDQRIPGQGRWNEQYF	TGCGCCAGCAGCTTAGACCAACGCATACCTGGACAGGGGAGGTGGAACGAGCAGTACTTC
.	TRBJ2-7	TRBV28	14	.	CASISGQSSYEQYF	TGTGCCAGCATATCCGGACAGTCCTCCTACGAGCAGTACTTC
.	TRBJ2-7	TRBV27	13	TRBD1	CASSSGGWYEQYF	TGTGCCAGCAGTTCAGGGGGTTGGTACGAGCAGTACTTC
.	TRBJ1-2	TRBV20-1	16	TRBD1	CSARDPRQGIGYGYTF	TGCAGTGCTAGAGATCCCCGACAGGGCATAGGGTATGGCTACACCTTC
few	TRBJ2-1	TRBV29-1	13	.	CSVRGRGYNEQFF	TGCAGCGTCCGGGGGAGAGGGTACAATGAGCAGTTCTTC
many	TRBJ2-6	TRBV12-3/TRBV12-4	16	TRBD1	CASSWKGASGANVLTF	TGTGCCAGCAGTTGGAAGGGGGCGTCTGGGGCCAACGTCCTGACTTTC
.	TRBJ2-7	TRBV7-8	15	.	CASSLLTGPGHEQYF	TGTGCCAGCAGCCTACTGACGGGCCCCGGGCACGAGCAGTACTTC
.	TRBJ1-2	TRBV5-1	13	.	CASSLESWSDYTF	TGCGCCAGCAGCTTGGAGAGTTGGAGTGACTACACCTTC
.	TRBJ2-1	TRBV6-5	21	TRBD2	CASSYLGSSGGDPSSYNEQFF	TGTGCCAGCAGTTACTTAGGTTCGTCGGGGGGGGACCCAAGCTCCTACAATGAGCAGTTCTTC
few	TRBJ2-7	TRBV25-1	14	.	CASSESWEANEQYF	TGTGCCAGCAGTGAATCATGGGAGGCCAACGAGCAGTACTTC